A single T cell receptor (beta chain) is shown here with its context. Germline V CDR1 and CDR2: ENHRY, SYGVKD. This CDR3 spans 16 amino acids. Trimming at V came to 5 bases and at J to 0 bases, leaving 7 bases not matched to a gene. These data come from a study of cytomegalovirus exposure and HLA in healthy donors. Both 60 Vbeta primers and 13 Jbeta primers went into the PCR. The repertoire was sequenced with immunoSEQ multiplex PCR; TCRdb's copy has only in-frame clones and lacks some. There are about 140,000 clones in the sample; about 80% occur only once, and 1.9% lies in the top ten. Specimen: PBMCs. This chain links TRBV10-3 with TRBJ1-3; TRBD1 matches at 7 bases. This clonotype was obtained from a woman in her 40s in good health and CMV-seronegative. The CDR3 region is CAISTGDLTSGNTIYF. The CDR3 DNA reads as TGTGCCATCAGTACAGGGGATTTAACCTCTGGAAACACCATATATTTT.